This TCR beta chain was documented in a study of blood T cell repertoires in COVID-19. Study as a whole: The study drew acute and convalescent COVID-19 samples from the United States, Italy and Spain. From T cells, B-cell-depleted T cells, or PBMCs came the material, which was cDNA or gDNA.

Some clones are missing from TCRdb's copy, which holds only in-frame ones; the method was immunoSEQ multiplex PCR. The sample has approximately 390,000 clones; about 90% are singletons. The germline CDR1 and CDR2 sequences are WNHNN and SYGVQD (reference sequence). This CDR3 comprises 20 residues. V lost 0 bases, J lost 2 bases, and 13 bases stayed unmatched. Patients of the Seattle cohort, enrolled during active infection, were followed longitudinally. The material sequenced was peripheral blood. The receptor was derived from a woman aged 55-69 years with COVID-19, enrolled during active disease. J is TRBJ2-4 and V is TRBV10-1, with 10 bases aligning to TRBD2. CDR3 DNA sequence: TGCGCCAGCAGTGAGTCGTTAAGACTAGCGGGCCTTGCGACCAAAAACATTCAGTACTTC. Translated: CASSESLRLAGLATKNIQYF.